Below are 14 T cell receptor beta chains sequenced from a single sample in a study of blood T cell repertoires in COVID-19. Libraries were prepared by immunoSEQ multiplex PCR; TCRdb keeps only in-frame clonotypes and omits some of them. The table has approximately 110,000 clones, around four fifths seen once. Specimen: peripheral blood. All receptors come from a woman aged 70-85 years with acute or convalescent COVID-19.

This sequence joins TRBV27 and TRBJ1-5; possible D gene TRBD1, 6 bases. The germline gives CDR1 MNHEY, CDR2 SMNVEV (reference sequence). V dropped 5 bases and J dropped 8 bases, with 13 bases sitting between them. The CDR3 covers 13 residues. CDR3 protein: CASSPLGGEPQHF. The CDR3 DNA is TGTGCCAGCAGTCCCTTAGGGGGAGAGCCCCAGCATTTT.

This chain links TRBV28 with TRBJ1-2; D perhaps matches TRBD1 (6 bases). V lost 7 bases and J 8 bases, leaving 14 bases between the germline ends. This CDR3 comprises 12 residues. CDR1 and CDR2 from the germline V gene are MDHEN and SYDVKM. The chain's CDR3 is CASTPDRWGYTF. CDR3 coding DNA: TGTGCCAGCACCCCGGACAGATGGGGCTACACCTTC.

The chain carries TRBV6-2 or TRBV6-3 and TRBJ1-2; TRBD1 is a possible D gene (5 bases). The CDR3 has 13 amino acids. The germline V gene has CDR1 MNHEY and CDR2 SVGEGT. The V and J ends lost 0 bases and 12 bases respectively, with 14 bases between them. The CDR3 loop is CASSYSAQGGHTF. CDR3 DNA sequence: TGTGCCAGCAGTTACTCGGCGCAGGGCGGCCACACCTTC.

V and J are TRBV3-1 (or the pseudogene TRBV3-2) and TRBJ2-7; 12 bases match TRBD2. CDR3 length equals 15 residues. J gave up 3 bases and V 6 bases, and 6 bases lay outside the gene matches. Germline V gene sequence: CDR1 LGHDT, CDR2 YNNKEL (reference sequence). The CDR3 reads CASSQGTSGFYEQYF. In nucleotides, the CDR3 is TGTGCCAGCAGTCAGGGGACTAGCGGGTTCTACGAGCAGTACTTC.

V is TRBV29-1 and J is TRBJ2-1, with 11 bases fitting TRBD2. Germline V gene data show CDR1 as SQVTM and CDR2 as ANQGSEA. With 1 base clipped from V and 3 bases from J, the junction kept 8 bases outside the gene matches. This CDR3 has 17 residues. CDR3 coding DNA: TGCAGCGTTGAAGGGAAGGCGGGACTAGCGGACTACAATGAGCAGTTCTTC. Translating it yields CSVEGKAGLADYNEQFF.

The rearrangement uses TRBV21-1 and TRBJ2-1; the table assigns TRBD2, which was not confirmed against the DNA. TRBV21-1 is a pseudogene. The CDR3 has 14 residues. The CDR3 DNA sequence: TGTGCCAGCAGCCCAAGGGAGGGGCGGAATGAGCAGTTCTTC. Protein product: CASSPREGRNEQFF.

This chain uses TRBV19 with TRBJ1-1; possible D gene TRBD1, 5 bases. The CDR3 runs 14 residues. Deletions cut 2 bases from V and 0 bases from J, with 7 bases between. Germline CDR1 and CDR2: LNHDA and SQIVND (reference sequence). This chain's CDR3 is CASSISGLNTEAFF. The CDR3 DNA reads TGTGCCAGTAGTATATCAGGGTTGAACACTGAAGCTTTCTTT. The whole variable domain, remainder taken from reference TRBV19 and TRBJ1-1, is DGGITQSPKYLFRKEGQNVTLSCEQNLNHDAMYWYRQDPGQGLRLIYYSQIVNDFQKGDIAEGYSVSREKKESFPLTVTSAQKNPTAFYLCASSISGLNTEAFFGQGTRLTVV.

The CDR3 loop is CASSRNRNTGELFF. DNA of the CDR3: TGTGCCAGCAGCCGCAACAGGAACACCGGGGAGCTGTTTTTT. V and J are TRBV3-1 (or the pseudogene TRBV3-2) and TRBJ2-2; the D is unclear. Looked up from germline, CDR1 is LGHDT and CDR2 is YNNKEL (reference sequence). V lost 4 bases and J lost 1, with 7 bases in between. The CDR3 loop spans 14 amino acids.

This clone appeared many times. The same CDR3 also results from other DNA sequences found in this sample. This chain uses TRBV28 with TRBJ1-1; D is possibly TRBD1 (6 bases). Germline-derived CDR1 and CDR2 are MDHEN and SYDVKM. Trimming left V 2 bases short and J 0 bases short, with 10 bases between. This CDR3 region has 15 residues. The CDR3 coding sequence is TGTGCCAGCAGTTTACCCGGACAGTTGAACACTGAAGCTTTCTTT. It specifies CASSLPGQLNTEAFF.

This chain joins TRBV5-5 and TRBJ1-2, with D unclear. V lost 1 base and J 7 bases, leaving 8 bases between the germline ends. The CDR3 runs 12 residues. Germline CDR1 is SGHKS and CDR2 is YYEKEE (reference sequence). The CDR3 DNA sequence: TGTGCCAGCAGCTTGCAAGCCGGTGGCTACACCTTC. Protein: CASSLQAGGYTF.

This sequence joins TRBV29-1 and TRBJ2-5; no firm D call. Germline CDR1 is SQVTM and CDR2 is ANQGSEA. This CDR3 region has 11 residues. Trimming left V 7 bases short and J 7 bases short, with 13 bases between. This CDR3 reads CSADLAGTQYF. Here the CDR3 DNA reads TGCAGCGCCGATTTAGCTGGGACCCAGTACTTC.

V gene TRBV10-3 combines with J gene TRBJ1-3; D unresolved. The V end was cut by 8 bases, the J end by 0 bases, with 14 bases between. This CDR3 comprises 15 residues. Germline lookup yields CDR1 ENHRY and CDR2 SYGVKD. This CDR3 reads CAIRETANSGNTIYF. The CDR3 DNA sequence: TGTGCCATCCGGGAAACGGCAAACTCTGGAAACACCATATATTTT.

The V call is TRBV5-1, the J call TRBJ1-6; 7 nucleotides line up with TRBD1. The CDR3 has 15 residues. Germline CDR1 SGHRS, CDR2 YFSETQ. V shed 0 bases and J 9 bases; nucleotides not matched to a gene: 6. Written as DNA, the CDR3 is TGCGCCAGCAGCTTGGACAGGGGCAATATTTCACCCCTCCACTTT. It specifies CASSLDRGNISPLHF.

The genes are TRBV9 and TRBJ2-7; a weak D match, TRBD2 (5 bases). Per germline, CDR1 SGDLS and CDR2 YYNGEE. V lost 4 bases and J 3 bases, leaving 14 bases between the germline ends. The CDR3 runs 14 residues. The CDR3 region has the DNA TGTGCCAGCAGCTTCACCCCCCGGGACTACGAGCAGTACTTC. This sequence encodes CASSFTPRDYEQYF.